The 30 T cell receptor beta chains reported below all come from one sample, sequenced in a study of response to subunit inactivated influenza vaccine. TCRdb passed the RT-PCR reads through MiXCR, listing each CDR3 protein once. This table holds a few hundred thousand distinct CDR3 sequences, around 15% found once. The sequencing here drew on PBMCs from blood, taken 12 days after vaccination. Source of these receptors: a man aged 45-65 years who received an inactivated influenza vaccine.

The rearrangement uses TRBV4-1 and TRBJ2-7; 7 nucleotides match TRBD1. The CDR3 runs to 15 residues. V lost 3 bases to trimming and J lost 1 base; unmatched junction nucleotides: 6. Germline assignment: CDR1 MGHRA and CDR2 YSYEKL. The chain's CDR3 is CASSQIRDSSYEQYF. CDR3 nucleotides: TGCGCCAGCAGCCAGATCCGGGACAGTTCCTACGAGCAGTACTTC.

This chain links TRBV6-5 with TRBJ2-7; perhaps TRBD1 as D (5 bases). Germline V gene sequence: CDR1 MNHEY, CDR2 SVGAGI. This CDR3 is 13 amino acids long. V lost 0 bases to trimming and J lost 6 bases, with 9 bases between them. The CDR3 nucleotides are TGTGCCAGCAGTTACTCTCGCAGGGTCGAGCAGTACTTC. Encoded protein: CASSYSRRVEQYF.

The chain links TRBV4-1 to TRBJ2-5; weak D call: TRBD2 (5 bases). V lost 0 bases and J lost 1, with 9 bases in between. Germline lookup yields CDR1 MGHRA and CDR2 YSYEKL. The CDR3 runs to 15 residues. DNA of the CDR3: TGCGCCAGCAGCCAAGAAGCTAGCAGCCAAGAGACCCAGTACTTC. Its protein product is CASSQEASSQETQYF.

This clonotype was found a few times. This chain joins TRBV7-2 and TRBJ2-7; 8 nucleotides agree with TRBD2. The germline CDR1 and CDR2 sequences are SGHTA and FQGNSA. V was pared by 1 base and J by 4 bases, with 6 bases of the junction left unmatched. CDR3 length equals 15 residues. The DNA of the CDR3 is TGTGCCAGCAGCTTAGACGGCGGGGGGTTTTACGAGCAGTACTTC. Protein sequence: CASSLDGGGFYEQYF.

The sample holds a few counts of this clonotype. The J gene is TRBJ1-2, the V gene TRBV27, with D perhaps TRBD1 (5 bases). Trimming removed 5 bases at V and 10 bases at J, with 17 bases between. The germline V gene encodes CDR1 MNHEY and CDR2 SMNVEV (reference sequence). CDR3 size: 13 residues. The CDR3 sequence: CASSRAGGEYYTF. For the CDR3, the DNA is TGTGCCAGCAGTCGCGCCGGGGGGGAGTACTACACCTTC.

The V call is TRBV24-1, the J call TRBJ2-1, with D possibly TRBD1 on 6 matching bases. V lost 2 bases and J lost 7, with 14 bases in between. From germline, CDR1 is KGHDR and CDR2 SFDVKD. This CDR3 is built from 15 residues. The CDR3 DNA reads as TGTGCCACCAGTGATTGGTTCAGGGGAAGTAATGAGCAGTTCTTC. Its translation: CATSDWFRGSNEQFF.

V is TRBV20-1 and J is TRBJ2-7; TRBD1 matches at 9 bases. Unmatched junction bases numbered 8, after V lost 3 bases and J lost 5 bases. The CDR3 totals 14 residues. Germline V lookup: CDR1 DFQATT, CDR2 SNEGSKA (reference sequence). The CDR3 DNA is TGCAGTGCTAGCGACAGGGGGATAGGCAACGAGCAGTACTTC. Its translation is CSASDRGIGNEQYF.

CDR3 in amino acids: CASSIPGQAHEQYF. CDR3 bases: TGTGCCAGCAGCATACCGGGACAGGCCCACGAGCAGTACTTC. The chain couples TRBV12-3 or TRBV12-4 to TRBJ2-7; 8 bases align to TRBD1. The trim removed 6 bases at V and 5 bases at J, leaving 9 bases unmatched. This CDR3 region has 14 residues.

This clonotype was detected a few times. The chain recombines TRBV14 with TRBJ1-2; 7 bases are a match to TRBD1. CDR1 SGHDN and CDR2 FVKESK come from the germline V gene. Germline trimming cut 3 bases from V and 2 bases from J; bases unmatched to any gene: 6. This CDR3 contains 15 residues. CDR3 coding DNA: TGTGCCAGCAGCCAGACTCCGGGACAGAACTATGGCTACACCTTC. This sequence encodes CASSQTPGQNYGYTF.

This clonotype came up many times. The chain combines TRBV7-2 with TRBJ2-1, with D maybe TRBD2 (6 bases). The CDR3 has 13 amino acids. In germline, CDR1 is SGHTA, CDR2 FQGNSA. The V and J ends lost 5 bases and 4 bases respectively, with 9 bases between them. The CDR3 nucleotides are TGTGCCAGCAGCCCGACTAGGTACAATGAGCAGTTCTTC. This sequence encodes CASSPTRYNEQFF.

This clonotype was seen ten or more times. This chain joins TRBV10-3 and TRBJ2-2; no reliable D call. The CDR3 extends over 15 amino acids. V was shortened by 3 bases and J by 7 bases, with 15 bases between the two germline ends. In germline, CDR1 is ENHRY, CDR2 SYGVKD. The CDR3 region has the DNA TGTGCCATCAGTGACCGGGCCCGAAGTAGCGGGGAGCTGTTTTTT. It codes for CAISDRARSSGELFF.

Only a few counts were recorded for this clonotype. The V call is TRBV7-9, the J call TRBJ2-3, with 11 positions matching TRBD2. The junction had 13 bases not matched to a gene; V was cut back by 11 bases and J by 6 bases. The V gene's germline CDR1 is SEHNR and CDR2 FQNEAQ (reference sequence). The CDR3 totals 15 residues. CDR3 sequence reads: CAGTRTSGLHDTQYF. For the CDR3, the DNA is TGTGCCGGAACAAGGACTAGCGGGCTTCACGATACGCAGTATTTT.

This clonotype was counted between two and nine times. The chain links TRBV18 to TRBJ1-5, with D possibly being TRBD1 (5 bases). V dropped 4 bases and J dropped 3 bases, with 7 bases sitting between them. CDR1 KGHSH and CDR2 LQKENI come from the germline V gene. This CDR3 has 13 amino acids. DNA of the CDR3: TGTGCCAGCTCACAGGACATCAATCAGCCCCAGCATTTT. Amino acids: CASSQDINQPQHF.

This chain links TRBV7-2 with TRBJ2-7; D might be TRBD2 (6 bases). The CDR3 is 15 amino acids. Trimming shortened V by 4 bases and J by 2 bases, and 15 bases separated the two germline ends. Germline CDR1 and CDR2: SGHTA and FQGNSA. This chain's CDR3 is CASSSRAGATYEQYF. The CDR3 bases are TGTGCCAGCAGCTCAAGAGCGGGCGCCACCTACGAGCAGTACTTC.

V usage is TRBV5-4 and J usage is TRBJ2-5; D could derive from TRBD1 or TRBD2 (6 bases each). The CDR3 contains 15 residues. The germline CDR1 and CDR2 sequences are SGHNT and YYREEE (reference sequence). V was shortened by 4 bases and J by 4 bases, with 17 bases between the two germline ends. CDR3 in amino acids: CASSIPLGGTETQYF. In nucleotides, the CDR3 is TGTGCCAGCAGCATCCCGCTAGGGGGGACAGAGACCCAGTACTTC.

The CDR3 spells CATSRDGGAGTDTQYF. The CDR3 DNA is TGTGCCACCAGCAGAGACGGGGGGGCTGGCACAGATACGCAGTATTTT. V is TRBV15 and J is TRBJ2-3; TRBD2 matches at 8 bases. The V and J ends lost 0 bases and 1 base, in that order; junction bases with no gene match: 3. The CDR3 runs 16 residues. Looked up from germline, CDR1 is LNHNV and CDR2 is YYDKDF (reference sequence).

This clonotype has ten or more counts. The chain has TRBV29-1 and TRBJ2-3; D unresolved. Germline V lookup: CDR1 SQVTM, CDR2 ANQGSEA. The V end lost 6 bases, the J end lost 9 bases, and 13 bases lay between the germline ends. CDR3 length: 11 residues. This chain's CDR3 is CSVLDPSTQYF. As DNA, the CDR3 is TGCAGCGTGCTGGACCCGTCGACGCAGTATTTT.

This chain connects TRBV24-1 to TRBJ2-1, with 7 positions matching TRBD1. V shed 0 bases, J shed 6 bases, and the junction held 1 base outside the gene matches. This CDR3 is 14 amino acids long. Germline V gene data show CDR1 as KGHDR and CDR2 as SFDVKD. In DNA, the CDR3 is TGTGCCACCAGTGATTTGAGACAGGGCAATGAGCAGTTCTTC. Protein sequence: CATSDLRQGNEQFF.

The chain carries TRBV7-2 and TRBJ2-4; D is tentatively TRBD1 or TRBD2 (7 bases each). Germline-derived CDR1 and CDR2 are SGHTA and FQGNSA. This CDR3 is 14 amino acids long. Trimming took off 5 bases at V and 6 bases at J, with 14 bases between the two ends. The CDR3 loop is CASSPQGGGNIQYF. The CDR3 DNA follows: TGTGCCAGCAGCCCTCAGGGGGGGGGAAACATTCAGTACTTC.

This clonotype has more than one count but fewer than ten. The J gene is TRBJ2-4, the V gene TRBV28, with 10 bases matching TRBD2. There are 16 residues in the CDR3. Germline CDR1 and CDR2: MDHEN and SYDVKM. The ends lost 2 bases at V and 3 bases at J; junction bases unmatched: 4. Here the CDR3 reads CASSLTGLADKNIQYF. DNA of the CDR3: TGTGCCAGCAGTTTAACCGGACTAGCGGACAAAAACATTCAGTACTTC. The full variable domain, its missing parts supplied by reference TRBV28 and TRBJ2-4, is DVKVTQSSRYLVKRTGEKVFLECVQDMDHENMFWYRQDPGLGLRLIYFSYDVKMKEKGDIPEGYSVSREKKERFSLILESASTNQTSMYLCASSLTGLADKNIQYFGAGTRLSVL.

The rearrangement uses TRBV28 and TRBJ2-3; D possibly uses TRBD1 or TRBD2 (5 bases each). The CDR3 has 14 residues. Trimming cost V 6 bases and J 6 bases, with 16 bases left between them. Looked up from germline, CDR1 is MDHEN and CDR2 is SYDVKM. CDR3 amino acids: CASRKRGRADTQYF. In nucleotides, the CDR3 is TGTGCCAGCAGAAAGAGGGGAAGAGCGGATACGCAGTATTTT. The variable domain in full, with the rest retrieved from reference TRBV28 and TRBJ2-3, is DVKVTQSSRYLVKRTGEKVFLECVQDMDHENMFWYRQDPGLGLRLIYFSYDVKMKEKGDIPEGYSVSREKKERFSLILESASTNQTSMYLCASRKRGRADTQYFGPGTRLTVL.

CDR3 DNA sequence: TGTGCCAGCCTTTTGGATAGCACAGATACGCAGTATTTT. It specifies CASLLDSTDTQYF. The gene calls are TRBV28 and TRBJ2-3, with D uncertain. V was cut by 8 bases and J by 0 bases, with 9 bases left in between. Germline V gene sequence: CDR1 MDHEN, CDR2 SYDVKM. This CDR3 has 13 amino acids.

This clonotype was seen a few times. V usage is TRBV2 and J usage is TRBJ2-1, with TRBD2 identical over 8 bases. The trim removed 4 bases at V and 4 bases at J, leaving 6 bases unmatched. Germline assignment: CDR1 SNHLY and CDR2 FYNNEI. The CDR3 totals 15 residues. In nucleotides, the CDR3 is TGTGCCAGCAGTGGGAAGCGGGGGCCTTACAATGAGCAGTTCTTC. Translation gives CASSGKRGPYNEQFF.

The chain couples TRBV11-2 to TRBJ2-7; a possible D gene is TRBD2 (5 bases). Germline V CDR1 and CDR2: SGHAT, FQNNGV. CDR3 length equals 13 residues. Trimming stripped 1 base from V and 2 bases from J, with 6 bases between. The CDR3 DNA reads as TGTGCCAGCAGCTTAGTGGAGGCCTACGAGCAGTACTTC. As protein: CASSLVEAYEQYF.

This clonotype was observed many times. The V call is TRBV28, the J call TRBJ2-7; 11 bases are a match to TRBD2. CDR1 is MDHEN and CDR2 is SYDVKM in the germline V gene. J gave up 0 bases and V 5 bases, and 3 bases lay outside the gene matches. The CDR3 spans 15 residues. Here the CDR3 reads CASSTGLAASYEQYF. DNA of the CDR3: TGTGCCAGCAGTACGGGACTAGCGGCCTCCTACGAGCAGTACTTC.

This clonotype was recorded at least ten times. The V gene is TRBV29-1, the J gene TRBJ2-2; 9 nucleotides align to TRBD2. Looked up from germline, CDR1 is SQVTM and CDR2 is ANQGSEA. With V trimmed by 5 bases and J by 4 bases, 2 bases remained unmatched. The CDR3 sequence is 13 residues long. The CDR3 is CSVSGRFTGELFF. As DNA, the CDR3 is TGCAGCGTTAGCGGGAGGTTCACCGGGGAGCTGTTTTTT.

In its sample, this clonotype was seen many times. V gene TRBV7-9 combines with J gene TRBJ2-1, with D unresolved. Trimming stripped 5 bases from V and 8 bases from J, with 10 bases between. Germline assignment: CDR1 SEHNR and CDR2 FQNEAQ (reference sequence). CDR3 length: 12 amino acids. In nucleotides, the CDR3 is TGTGCCAGCAGCCACATAGGCCATGAGCAGTTCTTC. This sequence encodes CASSHIGHEQFF.

This clonotype appeared a few times. The V call is TRBV2, the J call TRBJ1-1; 7 bases are shared with TRBD1. The CDR3 has 15 residues. Germline V gives CDR1 SNHLY, CDR2 FYNNEI. V gave up 6 bases and J gave up 0 bases; unmatched junction bases: 7. DNA for the CDR3: TGTGCCAGCAGCTCAAGGGGGCTACTGAACACTGAAGCTTTCTTT. It codes for CASSSRGLLNTEAFF.

This clonotype was detected many times. The chain is built from TRBV27 and TRBJ2-5, with a weak D call TRBD2 (6 bases). V shed 5 bases and J shed 5 bases, with 15 bases lying between them. Germline CDR1 is MNHEY and CDR2 is SMNVEV (reference sequence). There are 14 residues in the CDR3. The CDR3 loop is CASSMTRLGETQYF. Here the CDR3 DNA reads TGTGCCAGCAGTATGACTAGGCTTGGGGAGACCCAGTACTTC.

This clonotype appeared many times. The chain links TRBV10-3 to TRBJ1-3; weak D call: TRBD1 (5 bases). The CDR3 loop spans 16 amino acids. CDR1 is ENHRY and CDR2 is SYGVKD in the germline V gene. Trimming took off 0 bases at V and 0 bases at J, with 9 bases between the two ends. As DNA, the CDR3 is TGTGCCATCAGTGAGTCGGGGCCCAGCTCTGGAAACACCATATATTTT. Protein sequence: CAISESGPSSGNTIYF.